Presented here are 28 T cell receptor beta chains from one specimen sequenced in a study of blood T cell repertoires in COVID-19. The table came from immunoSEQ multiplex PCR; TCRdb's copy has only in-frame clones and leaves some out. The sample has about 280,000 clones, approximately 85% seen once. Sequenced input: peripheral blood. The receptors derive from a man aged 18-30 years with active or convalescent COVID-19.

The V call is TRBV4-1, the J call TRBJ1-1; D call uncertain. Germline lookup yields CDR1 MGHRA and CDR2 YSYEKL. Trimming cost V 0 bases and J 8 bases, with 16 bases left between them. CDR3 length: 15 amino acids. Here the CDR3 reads CASSQEGGNSYEAFF. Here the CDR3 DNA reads TGCGCCAGCAGCCAAGAAGGCGGGAACTCTTACGAAGCTTTCTTT.

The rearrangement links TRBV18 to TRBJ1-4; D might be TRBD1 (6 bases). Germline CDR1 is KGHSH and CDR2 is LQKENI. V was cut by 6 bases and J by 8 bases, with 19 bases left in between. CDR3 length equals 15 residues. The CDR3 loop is CASSLPGGVGEKLFF. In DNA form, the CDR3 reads TGTGCCAGCTCGCTCCCTGGGGGCGTGGGCGAAAAACTGTTTTTT.

CDR3 nucleotide sequence: TGCGCCAGCAGCCACCTGACAGGGCCCGAAAAACTGTTTTTT. It codes for CASSHLTGPEKLFF. The rearrangement joins TRBV4-1 to TRBJ1-4; 7 nucleotides line up with TRBD1. CDR1 is MGHRA and CDR2 is YSYEKL in the germline V gene. V dropped 3 bases and J dropped 8; count of bases not matched to a gene: 6. This CDR3 has 14 amino acids.

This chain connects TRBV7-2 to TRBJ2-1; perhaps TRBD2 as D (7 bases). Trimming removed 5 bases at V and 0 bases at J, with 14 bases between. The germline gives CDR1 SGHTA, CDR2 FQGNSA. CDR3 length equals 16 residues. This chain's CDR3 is CASSPWGGASYNEQFF. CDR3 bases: TGTGCCAGCAGCCCCTGGGGGGGGGCCTCCTACAATGAGCAGTTCTTC.

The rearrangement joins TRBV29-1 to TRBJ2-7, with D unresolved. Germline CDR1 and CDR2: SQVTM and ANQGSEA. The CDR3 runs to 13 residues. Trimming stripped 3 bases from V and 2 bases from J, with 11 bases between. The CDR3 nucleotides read TGCAGCGTTGATCGAGGCGGAACCTACGAGCAGTACTTC. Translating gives CSVDRGGTYEQYF.

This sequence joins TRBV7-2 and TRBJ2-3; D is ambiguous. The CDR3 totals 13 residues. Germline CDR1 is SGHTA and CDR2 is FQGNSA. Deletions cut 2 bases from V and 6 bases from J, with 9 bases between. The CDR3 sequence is CASSLPPRDTQYF. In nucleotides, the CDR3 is TGTGCCAGCAGCTTACCTCCCCGGGATACGCAGTATTTT.

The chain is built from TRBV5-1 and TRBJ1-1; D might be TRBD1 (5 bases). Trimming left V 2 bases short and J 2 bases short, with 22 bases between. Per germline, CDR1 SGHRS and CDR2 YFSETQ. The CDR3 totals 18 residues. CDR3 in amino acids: CASSFSPPQGYKNTEAFF. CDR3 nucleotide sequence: TGCGCCAGCAGCTTTTCCCCACCGCAGGGTTATAAAAACACTGAAGCTTTCTTT.

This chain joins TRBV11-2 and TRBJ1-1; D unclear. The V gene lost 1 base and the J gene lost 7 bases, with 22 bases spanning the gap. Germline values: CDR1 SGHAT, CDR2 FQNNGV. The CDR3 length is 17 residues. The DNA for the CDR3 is TGTGCCAGCAGCTTAGCCCCAGGTTTGCCAATGGTCGGTGAAGCTTTCTTT. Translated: CASSLAPGLPMVGEAFF.

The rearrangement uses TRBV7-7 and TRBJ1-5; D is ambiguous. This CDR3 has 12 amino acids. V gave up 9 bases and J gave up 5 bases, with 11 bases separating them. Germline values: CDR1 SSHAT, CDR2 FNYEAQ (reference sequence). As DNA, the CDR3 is TGTGCCAGATTGAGGATGGATCAGCCCCAGCATTTT. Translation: CARLRMDQPQHF.

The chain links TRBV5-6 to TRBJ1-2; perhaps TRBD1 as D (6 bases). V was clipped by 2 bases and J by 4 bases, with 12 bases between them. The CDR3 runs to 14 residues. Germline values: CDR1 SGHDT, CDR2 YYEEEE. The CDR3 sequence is CASSLGQTTYGYTF. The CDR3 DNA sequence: TGTGCCAGCAGCTTAGGACAGACAACCTATGGCTACACCTTC.

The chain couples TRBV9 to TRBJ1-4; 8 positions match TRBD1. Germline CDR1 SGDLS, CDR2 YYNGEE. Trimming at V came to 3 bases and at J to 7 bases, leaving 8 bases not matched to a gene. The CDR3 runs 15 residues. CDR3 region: CASSDGQGMAEKLFF. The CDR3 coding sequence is TGTGCCAGCAGCGACGGACAGGGAATGGCTGAAAAACTGTTTTTT.

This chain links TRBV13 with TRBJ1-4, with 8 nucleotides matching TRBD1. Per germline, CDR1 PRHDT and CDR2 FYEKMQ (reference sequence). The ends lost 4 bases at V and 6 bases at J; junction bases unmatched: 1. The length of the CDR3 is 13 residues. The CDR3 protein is CASSWGQDEKLFF. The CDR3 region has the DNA TGTGCCAGCAGCTGGGGACAGGATGAAAAACTGTTTTTT.

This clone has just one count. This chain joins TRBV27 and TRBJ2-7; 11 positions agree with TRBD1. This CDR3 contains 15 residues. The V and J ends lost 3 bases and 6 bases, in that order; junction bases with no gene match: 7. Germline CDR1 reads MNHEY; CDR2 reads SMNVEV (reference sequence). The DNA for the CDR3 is TGTGCCAGCAGTTTGCCTGGACAGGGGGCGACCGAGCAGTACTTC. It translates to CASSLPGQGATEQYF.

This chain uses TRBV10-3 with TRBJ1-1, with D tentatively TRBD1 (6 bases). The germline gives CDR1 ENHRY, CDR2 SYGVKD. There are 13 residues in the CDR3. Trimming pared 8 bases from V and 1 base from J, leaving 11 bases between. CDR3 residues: CAIGGAQNTEAFF. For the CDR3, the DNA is TGTGCCATCGGGGGGGCTCAGAACACTGAAGCTTTCTTT.

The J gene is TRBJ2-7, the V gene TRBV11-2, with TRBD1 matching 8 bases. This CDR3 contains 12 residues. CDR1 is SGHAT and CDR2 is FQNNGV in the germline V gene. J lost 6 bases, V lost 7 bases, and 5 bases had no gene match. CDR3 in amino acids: CASTPDRVEQYF. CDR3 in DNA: TGTGCCAGCACCCCGGACAGGGTCGAGCAGTACTTC.

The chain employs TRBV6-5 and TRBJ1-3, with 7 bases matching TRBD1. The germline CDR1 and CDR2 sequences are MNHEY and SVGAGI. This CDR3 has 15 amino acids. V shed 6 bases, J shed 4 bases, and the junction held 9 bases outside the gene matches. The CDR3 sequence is CASRPDRVSGNTIYF. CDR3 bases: TGTGCCAGCAGACCTGACAGGGTCTCGGGAAACACCATATATTTT.

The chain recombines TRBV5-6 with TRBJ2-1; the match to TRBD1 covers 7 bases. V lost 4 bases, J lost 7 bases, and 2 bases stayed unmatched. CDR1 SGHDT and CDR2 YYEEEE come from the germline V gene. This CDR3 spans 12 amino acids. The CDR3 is CASSRTGNEQFF. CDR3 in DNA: TGTGCCAGCAGCCGGACAGGTAATGAGCAGTTCTTC. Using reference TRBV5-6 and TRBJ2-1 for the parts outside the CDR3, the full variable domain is DAGVTQSPTHLIKTRGQQVTLRCSPKSGHDTVSWYQQALGQGPQFIFQYYEEEERQRGNFPDRFSGHQFPNYSSELNVNALLLGDSALYLCASSRTGNEQFFGPGTRLTVL.

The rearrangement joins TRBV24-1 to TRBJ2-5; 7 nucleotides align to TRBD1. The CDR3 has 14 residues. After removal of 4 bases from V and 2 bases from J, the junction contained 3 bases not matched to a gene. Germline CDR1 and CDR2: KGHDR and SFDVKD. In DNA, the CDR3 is TGTGCCACCAGTGACGGGACAGTACAAGAGACCCAGTACTTC. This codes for CATSDGTVQETQYF.

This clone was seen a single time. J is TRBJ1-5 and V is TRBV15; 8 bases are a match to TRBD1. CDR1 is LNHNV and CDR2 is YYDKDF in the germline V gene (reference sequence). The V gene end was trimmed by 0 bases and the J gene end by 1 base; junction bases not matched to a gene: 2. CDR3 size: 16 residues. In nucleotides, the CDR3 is TGTGCCACCAGCAGAGACAGGGGGCCAAGCAATCAGCCCCAGCATTTT. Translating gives CATSRDRGPSNQPQHF. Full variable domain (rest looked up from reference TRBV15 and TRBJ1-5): DAMVIQNPRYQVTQFGKPVTLSCSQTLNHNVMYWYQQKSSQAPKLLFHYYDKDFNNEADTPDNFQSRRPNTSFCFLDIRSPGLGDTAMYLCATSRDRGPSNQPQHFGDGTRLSIL.

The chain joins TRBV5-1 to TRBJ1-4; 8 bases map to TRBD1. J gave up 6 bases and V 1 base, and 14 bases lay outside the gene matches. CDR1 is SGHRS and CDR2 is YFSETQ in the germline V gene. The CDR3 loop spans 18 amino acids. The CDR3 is CASSLPQGGSSIDEKLFF. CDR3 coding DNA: TGCGCCAGCAGCTTGCCACAGGGGGGTTCGAGTATTGATGAAAAACTGTTTTTT.

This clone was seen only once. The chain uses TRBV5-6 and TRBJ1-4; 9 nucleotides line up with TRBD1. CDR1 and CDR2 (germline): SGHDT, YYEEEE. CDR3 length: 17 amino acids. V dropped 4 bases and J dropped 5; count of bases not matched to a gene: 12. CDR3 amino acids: CASSGPGQGVSNEKLFF. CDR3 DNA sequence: TGTGCCAGCAGCGGTCCGGGACAGGGAGTCTCAAATGAAAAACTGTTTTTT.

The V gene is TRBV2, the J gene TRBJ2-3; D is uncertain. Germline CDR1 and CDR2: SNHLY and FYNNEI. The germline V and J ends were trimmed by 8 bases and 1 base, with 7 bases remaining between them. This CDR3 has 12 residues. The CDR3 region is CASCDGTDTQYF. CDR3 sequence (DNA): TGTGCCAGCTGCGATGGCACAGATACGCAGTATTTT.

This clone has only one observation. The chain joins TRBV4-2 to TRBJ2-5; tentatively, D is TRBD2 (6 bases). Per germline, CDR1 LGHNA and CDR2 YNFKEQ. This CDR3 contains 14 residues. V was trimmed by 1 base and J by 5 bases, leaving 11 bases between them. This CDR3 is CASSQARGGETQYF. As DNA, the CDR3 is TGTGCCAGCAGCCAAGCGAGGGGAGGCGAGACCCAGTACTTC.

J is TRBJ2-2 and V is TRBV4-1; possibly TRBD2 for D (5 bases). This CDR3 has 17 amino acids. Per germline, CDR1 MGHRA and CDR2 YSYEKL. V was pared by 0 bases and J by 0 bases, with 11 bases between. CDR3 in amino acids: CASSQDGGPTNTGELFF. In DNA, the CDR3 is TGCGCCAGCAGCCAAGATGGAGGACCAACGAACACCGGGGAGCTGTTTTTT.

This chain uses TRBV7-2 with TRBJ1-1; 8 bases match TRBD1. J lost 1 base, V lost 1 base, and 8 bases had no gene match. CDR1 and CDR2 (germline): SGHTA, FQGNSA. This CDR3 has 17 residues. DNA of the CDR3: TGTGCCAGCAGCTTAGTTGGATGGGACAGGAGGAACACTGAAGCTTTCTTT. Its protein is CASSLVGWDRRNTEAFF. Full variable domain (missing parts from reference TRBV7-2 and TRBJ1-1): GAGVSQSPSNKVTEKGKDVELRCDPISGHTALYWYRQSLGQGLEFLIYFQGNSAPDKSGLPSDRFSAERTGGSVSTLTIQRTQQEDSAVYLCASSLVGWDRRNTEAFFGQGTRLTVV.

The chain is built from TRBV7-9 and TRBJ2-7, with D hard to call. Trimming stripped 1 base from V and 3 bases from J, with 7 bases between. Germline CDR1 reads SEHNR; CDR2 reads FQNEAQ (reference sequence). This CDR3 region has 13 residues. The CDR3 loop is CASSLDLLYEQYF. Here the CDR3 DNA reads TGTGCCAGCAGCTTAGATCTTCTCTACGAGCAGTACTTC.

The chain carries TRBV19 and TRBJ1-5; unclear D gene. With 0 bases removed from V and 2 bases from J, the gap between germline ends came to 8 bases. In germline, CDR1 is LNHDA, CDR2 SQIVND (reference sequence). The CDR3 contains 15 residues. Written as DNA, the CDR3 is TGTGCCAGTAGTATAGATCGGGTGGGCAATCAGCCCCAGCATTTT. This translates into CASSIDRVGNQPQHF.

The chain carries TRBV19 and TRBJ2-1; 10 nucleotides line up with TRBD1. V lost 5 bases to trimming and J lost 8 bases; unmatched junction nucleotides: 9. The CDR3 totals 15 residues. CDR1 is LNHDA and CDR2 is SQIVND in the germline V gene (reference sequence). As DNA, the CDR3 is TGTGCCAGTAGTTACCGGGACAGGGGAAACGATGAGCAGTTCTTC. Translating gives CASSYRDRGNDEQFF. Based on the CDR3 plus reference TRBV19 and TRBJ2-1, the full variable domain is DGGITQSPKYLFRKEGQNVTLSCEQNLNHDAMYWYRQDPGQGLRLIYYSQIVNDFQKGDIAEGYSVSREKKESFPLTVTSAQKNPTAFYLCASSYRDRGNDEQFFGPGTRLTVL.